This note documents a single T cell receptor (beta chain) sequence. What it recognizes is unknown. These data come from a study of neurological immune-mediated disorders. General study points: HTLV-1-associated myelopathy displayed the greatest TCR clonal expansion, and multiple sclerosis exhibited the smallest, lower than that of healthy controls. None of the CDR3 amino acid sequences found in expanded clones was shared across subjects. This suggests that the TCR-beta repertoires were private in all groups.

Time point denoted: longitudinal time-point 2. Maryland, USA blood bank volunteers served as healthy controls. Each CDR3 protein gets one entry after TCRdb re-called the 5' RACE reads with MiXCR. The profile shows about 60,000 distinct CDR3 sequences, less than 10% of them singletons. The CDR3 sequence is 14 residues long. V was pared by 5 bases and J by 4 bases, with 12 bases between. The germline gives CDR1 SEHNR, CDR2 FQNEAQ (reference sequence). The V call is TRBV7-9, the J call TRBJ2-1; D not certain. This receptor was obtained from a man aged 25 to 40 in good health. Sequences were obtained from PBMCs. The CDR3 DNA follows: TGTGCCAGCAGCAGGACGGAACTTTACAATGAGCAGTTCTTC. Translated: CASSRTELYNEQFF.